The present entry profiles one T cell receptor beta chain with its context. Its antigen remains unknown. In germline, CDR1 is GTSNPN, CDR2 SVGIG (reference sequence). This CDR3 region has 14 residues. Per sample, reverse transcription was split into eight reactions. Amplification of TCRalpha and TCRbeta cDNA involved two nested PCRs that ran for around 15 and 10 cycles. Reprocessing the 5' RACE reads, TCRdb reports a single entry for every CDR3 protein and omits DNA. The sample data list around 450,000 distinct CDR3 sequences. The sample belongs to a study of monozygotic twins with inflammatory bowel disease. Without any T cell sorting, total RNA was isolated from whole blood. Study outcomes and limitations: Clonotypes shared with others were fewer in IBD patients than in healthy twins, especially with disease activity.

The sequenced material came from blood. The chain has TRBV30 and TRBJ2-7; without DNA, the TCRdb call of TRBD1 cannot be checked. This clonotype was sampled from a human donor with ulcerative colitis or Crohn's disease, or a healthy co-twin of an affected twin (not recorded which). CDR3 protein: CAWGTGGNSYEQYF.